Listed below are T cell receptor beta chains from one sample, sequenced in a study of CD8 T cells in Susac syndrome. Using its own MiXCR run on the immunoSEQ multiplex PCR reads, TCRdb lists one record per CDR3 protein. The data contain some 200,000 distinct CDR3 sequences, about 95% of them singletons. The sample consisted of CD4+ T cells from PBMCs. The receptors were sampled from a human donor in good health. Both conserved end residues are part of each CDR3. The D gene is left open where the match is weak. Some rows have no size entry. The others give once, few or many, or a class for an expanded clone.

d_call j_call clone_size v_call cdr3_aa cdr3_nt
TRBD1 TRBJ1-2 NA TRBV9 CASSVGGAGGAYGYTF TGTGCCAGCAGCGTAGGTGGCGCAGGGGGGGCCTATGGCTACACCTTC
NA TRBJ2-5 NA TRBV2 CASSEGAQGTETQYF TGTGCCAGCAGTGAGGGGGCGCAGGGGACAGAGACCCAGTACTTC
TRBD2 TRBJ2-3 NA TRBV9 CASSPTSASGTQYF TGTGCCAGCAGCCCAACTAGCGCCTCTGGTACGCAGTATTTT
NA TRBJ2-5 NA TRBV3-1 CASSQAHGETQYF TGTGCCAGCAGCCAAGCCCACGGGGAGACCCAGTACTTC
TRBD1 TRBJ1-5 NA TRBV29-1 CSVRDRGDQPQHF TGCAGCGTTCGGGACAGGGGTGATCAGCCCCAGCATTTT
TRBD1 TRBJ2-3 NA TRBV20-1 CSARTDRGFAAMTQYF TGCAGTGCTAGGACAGACAGGGGATTTGCAGCGATGACGCAGTATTTT
NA TRBJ2-2 NA TRBV15 CATRIIGRDQYLNTGELFF TGTGCCACCAGGATAATCGGCAGGGATCAGTATTTGAACACCGGGGAGCTGTTTTTT
NA TRBJ2-3 NA TRBV5-6 CASSFGLWTDTQYF TGTGCCAGCAGCTTTGGCCTGTGGACAGATACGCAGTATTTT
NA TRBJ2-3 NA TRBV15 CATSRVRRTDTQYF TGTGCCACCAGCAGAGTAAGGCGCACAGATACGCAGTATTTT
NA TRBJ2-1 NA TRBV4-1 CASSQYGIHRDEQFF TGCGCCAGCAGCCAGTACGGGATCCACCGCGATGAGCAGTTCTTC
NA TRBJ1-5 NA TRBV27 CASSLWGPNQPQHF TGTGCCAGCAGTTTATGGGGGCCAAATCAGCCCCAGCATTTT
NA TRBJ2-7 NA TRBV20-1 CSARGPGRPSYEQYF TGCAGTGCTAGAGGTCCGGGACGCCCTTCCTACGAGCAGTACTTC
TRBD2 TRBJ2-5 NA TRBV28 CAIARLAGAQETQYF TGTGCCATCGCAAGACTAGCGGGGGCTCAAGAGACCCAGTACTTC
NA TRBJ1-3 NA TRBV20-1 CSAIASLTVPGNTIYF TGCAGTGCAATAGCCAGCCTGACAGTCCCTGGAAACACCATATATTTT
NA TRBJ2-7 NA TRBV29-1 CSVVRGTSYEQYF TGCAGCGTTGTCCGGGGTACCTCCTACGAGCAGTACTTC
TRBD2 TRBJ2-7 NA TRBV20-1 CSAISGRALEQYF TGCAGTGCTATTAGCGGGAGGGCCCTCGAGCAGTACTTC
NA TRBJ2-2 once TRBV12-3/TRBV12-4 CASSTTNTGELFF TGTGCCAGCAGCACAACGAACACCGGGGAGCTGTTTTTT
NA TRBJ1-1 NA TRBV30 CAWSSQTNTEAFF TGTGCCTGGAGTTCGCAAACGAACACTGAAGCTTTCTTT
NA TRBJ2-1 NA TRBV18 CASSPPGTPIYNEQFF TGTGCCAGCTCACCCCCCGGGACACCGATCTACAATGAGCAGTTCTTC
TRBD2 TRBJ2-1 once TRBV15 CATSREAGAGSEQFF TGTGCCACCAGCAGAGAGGCGGGAGCCGGTAGTGAGCAGTTCTTC
NA TRBJ1-5 NA TRBV6-6 CASSYSGGEQPQHF TGTGCCAGCAGTTACTCTGGCGGGGAGCAGCCCCAGCATTTT
TRBD2 TRBJ2-7 once TRBV30 CAWSAGLGSYEQYF TGTGCCTGGAGCGCGGGACTAGGGTCCTACGAGCAGTACTTC
NA TRBJ1-2 NA TRBV15 CATNRDPGEAYGYTF TGTGCCACCAACAGAGACCCCGGGGAGGCCTATGGCTACACCTTC
NA TRBJ1-2 NA TRBV20-1 CSTDRGYTF TGCAGTACTGATCGTGGCTACACCTTC
NA TRBJ2-7 once TRBV20-1 CSANPPAGYEQYF TGCAGTGCTAACCCACCAGCGGGCTACGAGCAGTACTTC
TRBD1 TRBJ2-1 NA TRBV29-1 CSVGTAPGSSYNEQFF TGCAGCGTGGGGACAGCCCCGGGGAGCTCCTACAATGAGCAGTTCTTC
NA TRBJ2-2 NA TRBV7-9 CASSLRGSGGELFF TGTGCCAGCAGCTTGAGGGGCTCCGGCGGGGAGCTGTTTTTT
NA TRBJ2-2 NA TRBV24-1 CATRTANGELFF TGTGCCACCAGGACCGCCAACGGGGAGCTGTTTTTT
NA TRBJ2-7 NA TRBV7-8 CASSLVMDYSSYEQYF TGTGCCAGCAGCTTAGTAATGGACTATAGCTCCTACGAGCAGTACTTC
NA TRBJ2-4 NA TRBV6-6 CASTFTHIQYF TGTGCCAGCACTTTTACGCACATTCAGTACTTC
TRBD2 TRBJ2-1 once TRBV20-1 CSASGLAGYPYNEQFF TGCAGTGCCTCGGGACTAGCGGGTTACCCCTACAATGAGCAGTTCTTC
NA TRBJ2-7 NA TRBV20-1 CSARDPAGMYEQYF TGCAGTGCTAGAGATCCAGCGGGCATGTACGAGCAGTACTTC
TRBD2 TRBJ2-3 NA TRBV2 CASTPLSGGWDTQYF TGTGCCAGCACGCCCCTTAGCGGGGGGTGGGATACGCAGTATTTT
TRBD1 TRBJ1-1 NA TRBV6-2/TRBV6-3 CASSFPPGQRNTEAFF TGTGCCAGCAGTTTCCCTCCGGGACAGAGGAACACTGAAGCTTTCTTT
NA TRBJ2-4 NA TRBV29-1 CSVVISSSKNIQYF TGCAGCGTTGTTATCTCATCCTCCAAAAACATTCAGTACTTC
NA TRBJ2-7 NA TRBV27 CASSLGLGGRYEQYF TGTGCCAGCAGTTTGGGATTAGGGGGACGATACGAGCAGTACTTC
TRBD2 TRBJ2-1 NA TRBV30 CAWSVGGTSVF TGTGCCTGGAGTGTAGGGGGGACTAGCGTCTTC
TRBD2 TRBJ2-1 NA TRBV7-9 CASSPAAGGTENQFF TGTGCCAGCAGCCCTGCAGCGGGAGGCACAGAGAATCAGTTCTTC